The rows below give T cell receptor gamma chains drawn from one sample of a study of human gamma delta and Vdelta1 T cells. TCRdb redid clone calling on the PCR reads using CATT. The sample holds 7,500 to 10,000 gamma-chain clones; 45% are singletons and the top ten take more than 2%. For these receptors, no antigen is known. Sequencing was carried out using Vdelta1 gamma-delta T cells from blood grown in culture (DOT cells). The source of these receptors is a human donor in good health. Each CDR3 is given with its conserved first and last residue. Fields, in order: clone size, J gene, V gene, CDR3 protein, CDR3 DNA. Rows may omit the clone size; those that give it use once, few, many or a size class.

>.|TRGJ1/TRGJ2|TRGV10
CAAWRYKKLF
TGTGCTGCGTGGAGATATAAGAAACTCTTT
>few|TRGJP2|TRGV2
CATWDGRGSDWIKTF
TGTGCCACCTGGGACGGGAGAGGTAGTGATTGGATCAAGACGTTT
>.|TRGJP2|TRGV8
CATWGLYSSDWIKTF
TGTGCCACCTGGGGGCTATATAGTAGTGATTGGATCAAGACGTTT
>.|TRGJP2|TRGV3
CATWDMRVTSSDWIKTF
TGTGCCACCTGGGACATGAGGGTGACTAGTAGTGATTGGATCAAGACGTTT
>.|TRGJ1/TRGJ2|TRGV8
CATWDKGYYKKLF
TGTGCCACCTGGGATAAGGGGTATTATAAGAAACTCTTT
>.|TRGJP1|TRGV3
CATWDRPPIYTTGWFKIF
TGTGCCACCTGGGACAGGCCGCCGATATATACCACTGGTTGGTTCAAGATATTT
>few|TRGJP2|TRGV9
CALWEVHHSSDWIKTF
TGTGCCTTGTGGGAGGTGCATCATAGTAGTGATTGGATCAAGACGTTT
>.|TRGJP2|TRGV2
CATWDAPRKSSDWIKTF
TGTGCCACCTGGGACGCCCCCCGTAAAAGTAGTGATTGGATCAAGACGTTT
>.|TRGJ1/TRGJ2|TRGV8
CATWDILRVEGLF
TGTGCCACCTGGGATATCTTGAGGGTAGAAGGACTCTTT
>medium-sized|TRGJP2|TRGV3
CATWDRHPGDWIKTF
TGTGCCACCTGGGACAGGCATCCAGGTGATTGGATCAAGACGTTT
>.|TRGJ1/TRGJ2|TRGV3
CATWDGPTKKLF
TGTGCCACCTGGGACGGCCCCACAAAGAAACTCTTT
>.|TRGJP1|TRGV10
CAAWQNTTGWFKIF
TGTGCTGCGTGGCAAAATACCACTGGTTGGTTCAAGATATTT
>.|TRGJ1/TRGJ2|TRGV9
CALWDPAAANYYKKLF
TGTGCCTTGTGGGACCCGGCCGCCGCGAATTATTATAAGAAACTCTTT
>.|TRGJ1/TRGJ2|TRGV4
CATWDSFKKLF
TGTGCCACCTGGGACTCCTTTAAGAAACTCTTT
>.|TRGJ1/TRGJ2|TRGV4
CATWDGGGYKKLF
TGTGCCACCTGGGATGGCGGTGGGTATAAGAAACTCTTT
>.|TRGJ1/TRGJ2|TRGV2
CATWDGPGYYKKLF
TGTGCCACCTGGGACGGGCCTGGATATTATAAGAAACTCTTT
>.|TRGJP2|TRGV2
CATWDGAPRSDWIKTF
TGTGCCACCTGGGACGGGGCCCCTCGTAGTGATTGGATCAAGACGTTT
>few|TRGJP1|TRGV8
CATWDGRGGWFKIF
TGTGCCACCTGGGATGGTAGGGGGGGATGGTTCAAGATATTT
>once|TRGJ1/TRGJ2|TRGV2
CATWDGPKGYYKKLF
TGTGCCACCTGGGACGGGCCTAAAGGATATTATAAGAAACTCTTT
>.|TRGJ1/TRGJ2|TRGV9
CALWEVTYKKLF
TGTGCCTTGTGGGAGGTGACTTATAAGAAACTCTTT
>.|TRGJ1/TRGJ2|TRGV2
CATWDGQNYYKKLF
TGTGCCACCTGGGACGGGCAGAATTATTATAAGAAACTCTTT
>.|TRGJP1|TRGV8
CATWDSGAYTTGWFKIF
TGTGCCACCTGGGATAGCGGGGCTTATACCACTGGTTGGTTCAAGATATTT
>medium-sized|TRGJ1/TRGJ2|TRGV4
CATWDGYKKLF
TGTGCCACCTGGGATGGTTATAAGAAACTCTTT